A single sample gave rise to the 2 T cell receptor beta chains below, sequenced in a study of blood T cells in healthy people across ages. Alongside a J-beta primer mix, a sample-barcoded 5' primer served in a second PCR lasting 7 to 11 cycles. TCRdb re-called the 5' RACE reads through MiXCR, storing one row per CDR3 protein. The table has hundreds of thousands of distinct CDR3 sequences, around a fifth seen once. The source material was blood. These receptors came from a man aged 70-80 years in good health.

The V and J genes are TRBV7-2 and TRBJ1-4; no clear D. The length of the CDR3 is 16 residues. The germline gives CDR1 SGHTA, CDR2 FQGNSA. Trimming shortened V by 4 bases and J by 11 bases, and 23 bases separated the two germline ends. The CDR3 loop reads CASSSALAGIRQKLFF. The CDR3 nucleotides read TGTGCCAGCAGCTCCGCCCTGGCCGGGATACGGCAGAAACTGTTTTTT. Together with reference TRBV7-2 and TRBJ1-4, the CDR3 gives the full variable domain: GAGVSQSPSNKVTEKGKDVELRCDPISGHTALYWYRQSLGQGLEFLIYFQGNSAPDKSGLPSDRFSAERTGGSVSTLTIQRTQQEDSAVYLCASSSALAGIRQKLFFGSGTQLSVL.

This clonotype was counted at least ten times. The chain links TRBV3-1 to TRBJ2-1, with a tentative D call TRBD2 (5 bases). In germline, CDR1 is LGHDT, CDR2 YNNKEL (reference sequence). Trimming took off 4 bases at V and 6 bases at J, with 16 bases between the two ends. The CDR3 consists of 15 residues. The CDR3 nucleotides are TGTGCCAGCAGCCGTTTAAGCGGAGGAGGCAATGAGCAGTTCTTC. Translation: CASSRLSGGGNEQFF.